A selection of T cell receptor beta chains follows, all from one sample in a study of blood T cell repertoires in COVID-19. Profiled with immunoSEQ multiplex PCR; TCRdb holds only in-frame clones, not every one. The sample holds 30,000 to 45,000 clones, approximately 87% seen once. The sample was peripheral blood. The receptor set was obtained from a man aged 70-80 years with acute or convalescent COVID-19. Both conserved end residues are part of each CDR3. Each record gives: CDR3 DNA, CDR3 protein, D gene, V gene, clone size, J gene. D genes are given only for firm matches. Part of the rows lack a size; the others show once, few, many or a class for expanded clones.

TGTGCCAGTAGTATAGTAGGGGGTTTGGGTCAGCCCCAGCATTTT	CASSIVGGLGQPQHF	.	TRBV19	.	TRBJ1-5
TGTGCCAGCAGCTTAGGGACAGGGGGCTCCAATCAGCCCCAGCATTTT	CASSLGTGGSNQPQHF	TRBD1	TRBV7-2	.	TRBJ1-5
TGCGCCAGCAGCTTTCGACTAGCGGAGGCTGGGAACAATGAGCAGTTCTTC	CASSFRLAEAGNNEQFF	TRBD2	TRBV5-1	.	TRBJ2-1
TGTGCCAGCAGCTTAGTCTCCGGGAGTAATGAAAAACTGTTTTTT	CASSLVSGSNEKLFF	.	TRBV7-8	.	TRBJ1-4
TGTGCCAGCAGCCCCCAGTTGGAGACTGAAGCTTTCTTT	CASSPQLETEAFF	.	TRBV7-2	.	TRBJ1-1
TGTGCCAGCAGCTTGGAGGTGACTAACTCCTACGAGCAGTACTTC	CASSLEVTNSYEQYF	.	TRBV5-5	once	TRBJ2-7
TGTGCCAGCAGTTTATCGGAAGGGAGCCTTGGCTACACCTTC	CASSLSEGSLGYTF	.	TRBV27	.	TRBJ1-2
TGCGCCAGCAGCCAAGAACCCCCAGGGGCGACATATCGCGAGCAGTACTTC	CASSQEPPGATYREQYF	.	TRBV4-3	.	TRBJ2-7
TGTGCCAGCAGTTTATCAGCAGGGGACACAACTAATGAAAAACTGTTTTTT	CASSLSAGDTTNEKLFF	.	TRBV27	once	TRBJ1-4
TGTGCCAGCGGACCGCCCGGGATTGGGAAAAGGCCCCAGCATTTT	CASGPPGIGKRPQHF	.	TRBV6-5	.	TRBJ1-5
TGTGCCAGCTCACCCTCACAGGGCCCAGCTCCTGGGGCCAACGTCCTGACTTTC	CASSPSQGPAPGANVLTF	.	TRBV18	.	TRBJ2-6
TGTGCCAGCAGCGTAGGGACAGGGTACACCGGGGAGCTGTTTTTT	CASSVGTGYTGELFF	TRBD1	TRBV7-9	.	TRBJ2-2
TGCGCCAGCAGCCAACGCCGGGACACGAAGTATTCACCCCTCCACTTT	CASSQRRDTKYSPLHF	.	TRBV4-3	.	TRBJ1-6
TGTGCCAGCAGCCACGACAGTGGTTGGGAAAAACTGTTTTTT	CASSHDSGWEKLFF	.	TRBV7-2	.	TRBJ1-4
TGTGCCGGACAGACACCCCGACACAATCAGCCCCAGCATTTT	CAGQTPRHNQPQHF	.	TRBV21-1	.	TRBJ1-5
TGTGCCAGCAGCCCGGCAGGGAACTATGGCTACACCTTC	CASSPAGNYGYTF	.	TRBV7-9	.	TRBJ1-2
TGTGCCAGCAGTTTCAGGGGGCGGGCAGATACGCAGTATTTT	CASSFRGRADTQYF	TRBD1	TRBV28	.	TRBJ2-3
TGTGCCAGCAGCAAGGACAGGAGTTATCAGCCCCAGCATTTT	CASSKDRSYQPQHF	TRBD1	TRBV7-3	once	TRBJ1-5
TGCGCCAGCAGCTTGGGTGCCGGGGGGACAGGGCGAGAAATGATGAATTCACCCCTCCACTTT	CASSLGAGGTGREMMNSPLHF	TRBD1	TRBV5-1	once	TRBJ1-6
TGTGCCAGCAGTCCCGACAGGGGGCCTAATGAAAAACTGTTTTTT	CASSPDRGPNEKLFF	TRBD1	TRBV6-2/TRBV6-3	.	TRBJ1-4
TGTGCCAGCCTTAGAACTGATCTCCAAGAGACCCAGTACTTC	CASLRTDLQETQYF	.	TRBV5-6	.	TRBJ2-5
TGTGCCAGCAGCCCTGGACACACCTATGGCTACACCTTC	CASSPGHTYGYTF	.	TRBV7-3	.	TRBJ1-2
TGTGCCAGCAGCTCACTCGAGGGTTCAACTAATGAAAAACTGTTTTTT	CASSSLEGSTNEKLFF	.	TRBV7-9	.	TRBJ1-4
TGTGCCAGCAGCCCGGGACTGTTCACAGATACGCAGTATTTT	CASSPGLFTDTQYF	.	TRBV9	.	TRBJ2-3
TGTGCCAGCAGCCAAGAATTGAGTGAGACCCAGTACTTC	CASSQELSETQYF	.	TRBV14	.	TRBJ2-5
TGTGCCAGCAGCCTCTGGACTAGCGCTGGGCAGTACTTC	CASSLWTSAGQYF	TRBD2	TRBV13	.	TRBJ2-7
TGTGCCAGTAGTATTGTCTCGCGGGACAGGGTCTACGAGCAGTACTTC	CASSIVSRDRVYEQYF	TRBD1	TRBV19	.	TRBJ2-7
TGTGCCAGTAGTAGGAAGGTGAGGGGGCGAAACACTGAAGCTTTCTTT	CASSRKVRGRNTEAFF	TRBD1	TRBV19	few	TRBJ1-1
TGCGCCAGCAGCCAGGGACAGGGGAAGGCAAAACTGTTTTTT	CASSQGQGKAKLFF	TRBD1	TRBV5-1	once	TRBJ1-4
TGTGCTAGTGGTCCCAGATACGAGCAGTACTTC	CASGPRYEQYF	.	TRBV12-5	.	TRBJ2-7
TGTGCCAGCAGTTTAGTGGGAGGACAGCCCCAGCATTTT	CASSLVGGQPQHF	.	TRBV28	once	TRBJ1-5
TGTGCCAGCAGCTTAAGTCTAGCGTATCCATACGAGCAGTACTTC	CASSLSLAYPYEQYF	.	TRBV7-3	once	TRBJ2-7
TGTGCCAGCCGGTTGCGACTTGAGTACCAAGAGACCCAGTACTTC	CASRLRLEYQETQYF	.	TRBV27	.	TRBJ2-5
TGTGCCAGCACCCGACAGGGGCCTAGCTCCTACGAGCAGTACTTC	CASTRQGPSSYEQYF	TRBD1	TRBV7-2	.	TRBJ2-7
TGTGCCAGCAGCTTATCGGCCGGGGTAGGCTACGAGCAGTACTTC	CASSLSAGVGYEQYF	.	TRBV7-2	.	TRBJ2-7
TGTGCCAGCAGTGAAGGGGCGATAGGCAATCAGCCCCAGCATTTT	CASSEGAIGNQPQHF	.	TRBV6-1	.	TRBJ1-5
TGTGCCAGCAGCGAAGGCCTAGCGGAGAGCACAGATACGCAGTATTTT	CASSEGLAESTDTQYF	TRBD2	TRBV11-3	.	TRBJ2-3
TGTGCCAGCAGCTTACTTGCAGGAGGAAAGACCCAGTACTTC	CASSLLAGGKTQYF	.	TRBV7-2	.	TRBJ2-5
TGTGCCAGCAGCGACGGGACTAGCGGGAGAGTCGGATCCTACGAGCAGTACTTC	CASSDGTSGRVGSYEQYF	TRBD2	TRBV5-4	few	TRBJ2-7
TGTGCCAGTAGTATAGAGCAAGGGGGAGATACGCAGTATTTT	CASSIEQGGDTQYF	.	TRBV19	.	TRBJ2-3
TGTGCCAGCAGTCCGACAGGGCACGGGAACACTGAAGCTTTCTTT	CASSPTGHGNTEAFF	TRBD1	TRBV27	.	TRBJ1-1
TGTGCCAGCAGTTTTAGCGGGAGAGGCCAAGAGACCCAGTACTTC	CASSFSGRGQETQYF	TRBD2	TRBV27	.	TRBJ2-5
TGTGCCAGCAGTGGAACGACAGGGTACTCTGGAAACACCATATATTTT	CASSGTTGYSGNTIYF	TRBD1	TRBV6-1	.	TRBJ1-3
TGTGCCAGCAGTGAATGGGTCGCGGCTAATTCACCCCTCCACTTT	CASSEWVAANSPLHF	.	TRBV6-1	once	TRBJ1-6
TGTGCCAGCCGAACCAACCCGACAGGCCCGAACACTGAAGCTTTCTTT	CASRTNPTGPNTEAFF	.	TRBV27	.	TRBJ1-1
TGTGCCAGCAGTTTAGGGCAGACTGAAGCTTTCTTT	CASSLGQTEAFF	.	TRBV12-3/TRBV12-4	.	TRBJ1-1
TGTGCCAGCAGACTTGGAGGTAACTCCTACGAGCAGTACTTC	CASRLGGNSYEQYF	.	TRBV13	.	TRBJ2-7
TGCGCCAGCAGCCAAGATGCTTTGACAGCCCTCCACCCCCCCTACGAGCAGTACTTC	CASSQDALTALHPPYEQYF	.	TRBV4-3	.	TRBJ2-7
TGTGCCAGCAGGCGGACAGGGATGAATTCACCCCTCCACTTT	CASRRTGMNSPLHF	TRBD1	TRBV28	.	TRBJ1-6
TGCGCCAGCAGTCTACCCATTGACACCGGGGAGCTGTTTTTT	CASSLPIDTGELFF	.	TRBV5-1	.	TRBJ2-2
TGTGCCAGCAGGTTGGGACACAACACCGGGGAGCTGTTTTTT	CASRLGHNTGELFF	.	TRBV7-9	.	TRBJ2-2
TGTGCCAGCAGCGAGAGACGGGCAGATACGCAGTATTTT	CASSERRADTQYF	.	TRBV9	.	TRBJ2-3
TGTGCCAGCAGTTACCCCGGGGGAGGGATAGAGACCCAGTACTTC	CASSYPGGGIETQYF	TRBD2	TRBV6-6	.	TRBJ2-5
TGTGCCAGCGCGTCGACAGGGTCTAATGAAAAACTGTTTTTT	CASASTGSNEKLFF	TRBD1	TRBV7-9	.	TRBJ1-4